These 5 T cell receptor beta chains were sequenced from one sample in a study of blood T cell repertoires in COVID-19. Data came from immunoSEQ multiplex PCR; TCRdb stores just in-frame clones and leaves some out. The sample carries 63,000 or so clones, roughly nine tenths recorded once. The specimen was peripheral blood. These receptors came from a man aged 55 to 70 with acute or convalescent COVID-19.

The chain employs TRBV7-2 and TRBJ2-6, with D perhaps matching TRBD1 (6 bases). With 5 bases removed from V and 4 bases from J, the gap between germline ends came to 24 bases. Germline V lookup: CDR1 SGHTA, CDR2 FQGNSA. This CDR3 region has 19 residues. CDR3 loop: CASSRQPQARGIGANVLTF. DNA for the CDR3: TGTGCCAGCAGCCGCCAACCCCAGGCCAGGGGCATCGGGGCCAACGTCCTGACTTTC.

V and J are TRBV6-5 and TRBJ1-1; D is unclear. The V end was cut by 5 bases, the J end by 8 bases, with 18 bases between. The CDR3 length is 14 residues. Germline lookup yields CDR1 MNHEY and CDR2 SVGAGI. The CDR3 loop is CASSPFALRSEAFF. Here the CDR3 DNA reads TGTGCCAGCAGTCCGTTCGCTCTGCGGTCCGAAGCTTTCTTT.

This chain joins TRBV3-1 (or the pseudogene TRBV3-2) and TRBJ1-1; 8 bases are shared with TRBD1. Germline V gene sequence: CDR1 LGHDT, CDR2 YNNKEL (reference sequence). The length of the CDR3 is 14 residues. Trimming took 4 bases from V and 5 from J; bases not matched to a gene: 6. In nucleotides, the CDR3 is TGTGCCAGCAGCCCTAGACAGGGGCTGACTGAAGCTTTCTTT. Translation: CASSPRQGLTEAFF.

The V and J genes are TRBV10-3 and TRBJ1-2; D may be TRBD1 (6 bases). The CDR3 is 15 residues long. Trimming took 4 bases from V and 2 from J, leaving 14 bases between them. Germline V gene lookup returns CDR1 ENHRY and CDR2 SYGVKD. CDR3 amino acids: CAISGWGGLNYGYTF. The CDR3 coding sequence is TGTGCCATCAGTGGCTGGGGGGGGCTCAACTATGGCTACACCTTC.

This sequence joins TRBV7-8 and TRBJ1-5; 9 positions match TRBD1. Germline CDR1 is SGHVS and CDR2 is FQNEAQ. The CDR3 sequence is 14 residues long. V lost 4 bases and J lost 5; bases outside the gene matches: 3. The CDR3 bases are TGTGCCAGCAGCTCGGACAGGGGATATCAGCCCCAGCATTTT. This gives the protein CASSSDRGYQPQHF.